The clone carrying this TCR beta chain has ten or more counts. This sample was taken from a study of regulatory T cells in long-lasting Graves disease. The time point denotes: newly diagnosed GD, antithyroid drugs for less than 3 months. RNA from PBMCs was the source of the TCR library. V was shortened by 1 base and J by 0 bases, with 7 bases between the two germline ends. The CDR3 totals 15 residues. Germline V gives CDR1 LGHNT, CDR2 FRNRAP. Construction of TCR beta libraries relied on iRepertoire HTBI primers and on Arm-PCR targeting CDR3 regions. TCRdb independently ran MiXCR on the multiplex PCR reads; one entry per CDR3 protein. The sample gives 450,000 to 700,000 distinct CDR3 sequences, roughly 13% of which show up once; about 9.1% is in the top ten. This same sample was also taken into another study, of T cells in Graves' hyperthyroidism and ophthalmopathy.

The sequenced sample was peripheral blood mononuclear cells (PBMCs), obtained at new diagnosis, from a patient treated with antithyroid drugs. The rearrangement links TRBV12-5 to TRBJ2-1; D call uncertain. The TCR was taken from a young man with Graves disease. DNA of the CDR3: TGTGCTAGTGGTTTGGGACTTAGCTCCTACAATGAGCAGTTCTTC. Protein: CASGLGLSSYNEQFF.